This passage covers 32 T cell receptor beta chains from one sample sequenced in a study of blood T cell repertoires in COVID-19. Produced via immunoSEQ multiplex PCR; TCRdb's table is partial and in-frame only. The table includes around 150,000 clones, roughly 85% detected once. Sequenced: peripheral blood. The receptors were sampled from a man between 65 and 85 years old with acute or convalescent COVID-19.

The chain couples TRBV24-1 to TRBJ2-1; TRBD2 agrees at 7 bases. This CDR3 is built from 15 residues. Trimming at V came to 5 bases and at J to 3 bases, leaving 6 bases not matched to a gene. Germline V CDR1 and CDR2: KGHDR, SFDVKD. The CDR3 DNA reads as TGTGCCACCAGTGGTGGCGGGAGTATCTACAATGAGCAGTTCTTC. Protein product: CATSGGGSIYNEQFF.

J is TRBJ1-1 and V is TRBV2; D remains ambiguous. The V end was cut by 6 bases, the J end by 1 base, with 9 bases between. Germline CDR1 reads SNHLY; CDR2 reads FYNNEI. The CDR3 loop spans 13 amino acids. The chain's CDR3 is CASREGENTEAFF. The CDR3 DNA sequence: TGTGCCAGCAGAGAGGGCGAGAACACTGAAGCTTTCTTT.

The V and J genes are TRBV11-3 and TRBJ2-3; 8 bases fit TRBD2. V lost 7 bases, J lost 5 bases, and 8 bases stayed unmatched. The CDR3 totals 14 residues. Looked up from germline, CDR1 is SGHNT and CDR2 is YENEEA. As DNA, the CDR3 is TGTGCCAGCAAAGCGGGAGTTGATGGAGATACGCAGTATTTT. Residues: CASKAGVDGDTQYF.

V is TRBV27 and J is TRBJ2-3; TRBD2 matches 12 bases. This CDR3 region has 15 residues. With V trimmed by 5 bases and J by 3 bases, 3 bases remained unmatched. Per the germline V gene, CDR1 is MNHEY and CDR2 is SMNVEV (reference sequence). Here the CDR3 reads CASSLAGGRTDTQYF. CDR3 coding DNA: TGTGCCAGCAGTCTAGCGGGAGGGCGTACAGATACGCAGTATTTT.

This clone was seen once. This CDR3 is CASSDGTGLHNEQFF. The CDR3 region has the DNA TGCGCCAGCAGCGACGGGACAGGGCTCCACAATGAGCAGTTCTTC. The rearrangement links TRBV5-1 to TRBJ2-1; 9 bases match TRBD1. Germline V CDR1 and CDR2: SGHRS, YFSETQ. Trimming took 4 bases from V and 5 from J; bases not matched to a gene: 7. The CDR3 covers 15 residues.

CDR3: CASSQELNTEAFF. The CDR3 region has the DNA TGCGCCAGCAGCCAGGAATTGAACACTGAAGCTTTCTTT. The chain uses TRBV5-1 and TRBJ1-1; D gene uncertain. Trimming pared 4 bases from V and 0 bases from J, leaving 7 bases between. The CDR3 sequence is 13 residues long. Germline values: CDR1 SGHRS, CDR2 YFSETQ.

The V gene is TRBV29-1, the J gene TRBJ1-1; 10 bases are a match to TRBD1. Looked up from germline, CDR1 is SQVTM and CDR2 is ANQGSEA. V shed 7 bases and J 6 bases; nucleotides not matched to a gene: 11. This CDR3 region has 14 residues. CDR3 sequence reads: CSADRDRGNSEAFF. CDR3 DNA: TGCAGCGCCGACCGGGACAGGGGCAACTCTGAAGCTTTCTTT.

The rearrangement uses TRBV5-1 and TRBJ1-3; no firm D call. The germline gives CDR1 SGHRS, CDR2 YFSETQ. V lost 0 bases and J lost 2, with 6 bases in between. The CDR3 is 14 amino acids. In DNA form, the CDR3 reads TGCGCCAGCAGCTTGGATTATACTGGAAACACCATATATTTT. Translating it yields CASSLDYTGNTIYF.

The CDR3 coding sequence is TGTGCCAGCAGTTTACAGACTAGCGGGAGGGCCCACGAGCAGTACTTC. Protein product: CASSLQTSGRAHEQYF. The V and J genes are TRBV28 and TRBJ2-7; 14 nucleotides align to TRBD2. V shed 2 bases, J shed 5 bases, and the junction held 5 bases outside the gene matches. Looked up from germline, CDR1 is MDHEN and CDR2 is SYDVKM. This CDR3 has 16 amino acids.

The chain couples TRBV6-5 to TRBJ2-1; TRBD2 matches 10 bases. This CDR3 is built from 14 residues. The germline V gene has CDR1 MNHEY and CDR2 SVGAGI. V shed 6 bases and J 7 bases; nucleotides not matched to a gene: 6. The chain's CDR3 is CASSLAGAPNEQFF. CDR3 nucleotide sequence: TGTGCCAGCAGCCTAGCGGGGGCCCCTAATGAGCAGTTCTTC.

This sequence joins TRBV5-5 and TRBJ2-4; D is uncertain. This CDR3 is 16 amino acids long. Germline V lookup: CDR1 SGHKS, CDR2 YYEKEE (reference sequence). V was clipped by 6 bases and J by 0 bases, with 16 bases between them. The DNA of the CDR3 is TGTGCCAGCACCCCAGTACAGTGGTTAGCCAAAAACATTCAGTACTTC. Protein sequence: CASTPVQWLAKNIQYF.

This clone was seen only a few times. The genes are TRBV18 and TRBJ1-1, with 8 bases lining up with TRBD1. CDR1 is KGHSH, CDR2 LQKENI, per germline. J was trimmed by 3 bases and V by 5 bases; bases with no gene match: 5. This CDR3 region has 14 residues. The CDR3 region is CASSFQGADTEAFF. The CDR3, as DNA: TGTGCCAGCTCATTTCAGGGGGCGGACACTGAAGCTTTCTTT. Together with reference TRBV18 and TRBJ1-1, the CDR3 gives the full variable domain: NAGVMQNPRHLVRRRGQEARLRCSPMKGHSHVYWYRQLPEEGLKFMVYLQKENIIDESGMPKERFSAEFPKEGPSILRIQQVVRGDSAAYFCASSFQGADTEAFFGQGTRLTVV.

The rearrangement uses TRBV2 and TRBJ1-1; 8 bases match TRBD1. V dropped 7 bases and J dropped 2; count of bases not matched to a gene: 6. Germline assignment: CDR1 SNHLY and CDR2 FYNNEI. The CDR3 is 14 residues long. DNA for the CDR3: TGTGCCAGCATGAAGGGGACAGGCAACACTGAAGCTTTCTTT. Protein: CASMKGTGNTEAFF.

This chain joins TRBV2 and TRBJ2-1; 15 bases map to TRBD2. The CDR3 loop spans 15 amino acids. Germline loops: CDR1 SNHLY, CDR2 FYNNEI. V dropped 8 bases and J dropped 7; count of bases not matched to a gene: 6. The CDR3 region is CASREGTSGRNEQFF. The CDR3 nucleotides read TGTGCCAGCCGGGAAGGGACTAGCGGGAGGAATGAGCAGTTCTTC.

This clone was seen just once. This sequence joins TRBV2 and TRBJ2-5; TRBD1 might be the D (6 bases). Trimming took off 8 bases at V and 1 base at J, with 17 bases between the two ends. The CDR3 totals 15 residues. Germline V gene lookup returns CDR1 SNHLY and CDR2 FYNNEI. This CDR3 is CASSPADRPQETQYF. The CDR3 bases are TGTGCCAGCTCACCCGCCGACAGGCCCCAAGAGACCCAGTACTTC. Together with reference TRBV2 and TRBJ2-5, the CDR3 gives the full variable domain: EPEVTQTPSHQVTQMGQEVILRCVPISNHLYFYWYRQILGQKVEFLVSFYNNEISEKSEIFDDQFSVERPDGSNFTLKIRSTKLEDSAMYFCASSPADRPQETQYFGPGTRLLVL.

The rearrangement links TRBV10-3 to TRBJ1-3; 7 positions match TRBD1. CDR1 ENHRY and CDR2 SYGVKD come from the germline V gene. V lost 2 bases to trimming and J lost 8 bases; unmatched junction nucleotides: 3. This CDR3 region has 13 residues. CDR3 sequence reads: CAISETGVDTIYF. For the CDR3, the DNA is TGTGCCATCAGTGAGACAGGGGTGGACACCATATATTTT.

This chain joins TRBV19 and TRBJ2-5, with D perhaps TRBD1 (6 bases). Germline CDR1 reads LNHDA; CDR2 reads SQIVND (reference sequence). The CDR3 covers 14 residues. V was clipped by 3 bases and J by 4 bases, with 12 bases between them. DNA of the CDR3: TGTGCCAGTAGTATGCGCCAGGGGTTAGAGACCCAGTACTTC. Its translation: CASSMRQGLETQYF.

CDR3 sequence (DNA): TGTGCCAGTAGTCCTACGACAGGGTACACCGGGGAGCTGTTTTTT. Translation: CASSPTTGYTGELFF. The genes are TRBV19 and TRBJ2-2, with TRBD1 matching over 7 bases. CDR1 and CDR2 (germline): LNHDA, SQIVND (reference sequence). J lost 3 bases, V lost 5 bases, and 6 bases had no gene match. The CDR3 has 15 amino acids.

This chain connects TRBV28 to TRBJ2-2; 8 bases align to TRBD1. V dropped 5 bases and J dropped 7; count of bases not matched to a gene: 6. Germline CDR1 and CDR2: MDHEN and SYDVKM. The CDR3 is 14 residues long. CDR3 residues: CASSGGQAGGELFF. The CDR3 nucleotides are TGTGCCAGCAGTGGGGGACAGGCGGGCGGGGAGCTGTTTTTT.

V gene TRBV24-1 combines with J gene TRBJ2-1, with a possible D match to TRBD1 (6 bases). The CDR3 has 16 amino acids. Germline CDR1 KGHDR, CDR2 SFDVKD. The V and J ends lost 1 base and 4 bases respectively, with 13 bases between them. This CDR3 reads CATSDFSRTAYNEQFF. The CDR3 DNA sequence: TGTGCCACCAGTGATTTTTCCAGGACAGCTTACAATGAGCAGTTCTTC.

This chain joins TRBV19 and TRBJ2-7; 8 bases are a match to TRBD1. V shed 5 bases and J 2 bases; nucleotides not matched to a gene: 17. The CDR3 totals 18 residues. Germline loops: CDR1 LNHDA, CDR2 SQIVND (reference sequence). The CDR3 protein is CASSLSSPQGAAAYEQYF. The CDR3, as DNA: TGTGCCAGTAGTCTCTCTTCTCCGCAGGGGGCGGCGGCCTACGAGCAGTACTTC.

The chain uses TRBV5-1 and TRBJ2-7, with 9 bases fitting TRBD2. CDR1 is SGHRS and CDR2 is YFSETQ in the germline V gene. CDR3 length: 15 residues. With V trimmed by 1 base and J by 6 bases, 8 bases remained unmatched. CDR3 loop: CASSLRLAVSGEQYF. The CDR3 DNA follows: TGCGCCAGCAGCTTGAGACTAGCGGTGTCTGGCGAGCAGTACTTC.

The chain employs TRBV19 and TRBJ2-7, with D perhaps matching TRBD1 (5 bases). Trimming took 1 base from V and 8 from J, leaving 12 bases between them. CDR1 and CDR2 (germline): LNHDA, SQIVND (reference sequence). The CDR3 consists of 13 residues. The DNA of the CDR3 is TGTGCCAGTAGTATAGGAAAAGGGGAAAAGCAGTACTTC. It specifies CASSIGKGEKQYF.

The chain uses TRBV28 and TRBJ2-2; TRBD1 is a possible D gene (5 bases). The CDR3 has 13 residues. CDR1 and CDR2 (germline): MDHEN, SYDVKM. V lost 7 bases and J 2 bases, leaving 8 bases between the germline ends. The chain's CDR3 is CASTRVNTGELFF. For the CDR3, the DNA is TGTGCCAGCACCAGGGTTAACACCGGGGAGCTGTTTTTT. Variable domain in full (rest from reference TRBV28 and TRBJ2-2): DVKVTQSSRYLVKRTGEKVFLECVQDMDHENMFWYRQDPGLGLRLIYFSYDVKMKEKGDIPEGYSVSREKKERFSLILESASTNQTSMYLCASTRVNTGELFFGEGSRLTVL.

The J gene is TRBJ2-4, the V gene TRBV13; 7 nucleotides line up with TRBD1. The CDR3 spans 16 residues. J was trimmed by 3 bases and V by 5 bases; bases with no gene match: 10. In germline, CDR1 is PRHDT, CDR2 FYEKMQ (reference sequence). DNA of the CDR3: TGTGCCAGCAGCCTCCGACAGGGCTTCGGCAAAAACATTCAGTACTTC. Its translation is CASSLRQGFGKNIQYF.

V usage is TRBV7-9 and J usage is TRBJ2-1, with 8 positions matching TRBD2. This CDR3 is 15 amino acids long. Germline V gives CDR1 SEHNR, CDR2 FQNEAQ (reference sequence). Trimming removed 1 base from V and 6 bases from J; junction bases left unmatched: 5. Here the CDR3 reads CASSLVSGGGNEQFF. The CDR3, as DNA: TGTGCCAGCAGCTTAGTAAGCGGGGGAGGCAATGAGCAGTTCTTC.

The V call is TRBV5-1, the J call TRBJ1-4; no clear D gene. The germline gives CDR1 SGHRS, CDR2 YFSETQ. This CDR3 region has 15 residues. Trimming cost V 0 bases and J 2 bases, with 8 bases left between them. CDR3 DNA sequence: TGCGCCAGCAGCTTGGGAGGGCAGACTAATGAAAAACTGTTTTTT. As protein: CASSLGGQTNEKLFF.

The chain uses TRBV3-1 (or the pseudogene TRBV3-2) and TRBJ1-2, with no clear D. Trimming removed 0 bases at V and 9 bases at J, with 14 bases between. The germline CDR1 and CDR2 sequences are LGHDT and YNNKEL (reference sequence). The CDR3 consists of 14 residues. The CDR3 nucleotides are TGTGCCAGCAGCCAAGAAAGCGCGGGCAGACGCTACACCTTC. It codes for CASSQESAGRRYTF.

The rearrangement joins TRBV9 to TRBJ1-2; TRBD1 is a possible D gene (5 bases). Trimming removed 4 bases at V and 3 bases at J, with 19 bases between. This CDR3 comprises 16 residues. Per germline, CDR1 SGDLS and CDR2 YYNGEE. The CDR3 DNA is TGTGCCAGCAGCCCCCTGGGACTTCCTAGGGACTATGGCTACACCTTC. Residues: CASSPLGLPRDYGYTF.

The chain is built from TRBV7-9 and TRBJ2-7, with a weak D call TRBD1 (5 bases). From germline, CDR1 is SEHNR and CDR2 FQNEAQ (reference sequence). This CDR3 spans 16 amino acids. The ends were cut back, 5 bases at V and 4 bases at J, with 21 bases in the middle. CDR3 sequence reads: CASSPWAEQGPYEQYF. DNA of the CDR3: TGTGCCAGCAGCCCTTGGGCCGAGCAGGGCCCTTACGAGCAGTACTTC.

This clone was observed once. The V gene is TRBV19, the J gene TRBJ2-2; no definite D call. Germline-derived CDR1 and CDR2 are LNHDA and SQIVND (reference sequence). CDR3 length: 13 amino acids. V lost 1 base and J 6 bases, leaving 6 bases between the germline ends. CDR3 nucleotides: TGTGCCAGTAGTATAGCAGTGTCCGGGGAGCTGTTTTTT. Protein product: CASSIAVSGELFF.

This chain uses TRBV5-4 with TRBJ1-5; D not resolved. Looked up from germline, CDR1 is SGHNT and CDR2 is YYREEE (reference sequence). This CDR3 region has 13 residues. V was clipped by 4 bases and J by 5 bases, with 10 bases between them. The CDR3: CASSGDPDQPQHF. CDR3 nucleotide sequence: TGTGCCAGCAGCGGAGACCCCGATCAGCCCCAGCATTTT.